These 30 T cell receptor beta chains were sequenced from one sample in a study of CD8 T cells in Susac syndrome. About 0.45 to 1 ug RNA was reverse transcribed with random hexamers. Each CDR3 protein gets one entry after TCRdb re-called the immunoSEQ multiplex PCR reads with MiXCR. The profile shows 95,000 to 150,000 distinct CDR3 sequences, roughly 94% of them singletons. The sample consisted of CD8+ T cells from PBMCs. These receptor sequences come from a human donor with Susac syndrome.

The chain couples TRBV28 to TRBJ2-1; 9 bases are a match to TRBD1. V lost 10 bases and J lost 8; bases outside the gene matches: 12. Germline V gene lookup returns CDR1 MDHEN and CDR2 SYDVKM. The CDR3 runs 14 residues. The CDR3 DNA reads as TGTGCCACCGCGGAGGGGGACAGGGTCCATGAGCAGTTCTTC. It is translated as CATAEGDRVHEQFF.

V is TRBV6-5 and J is TRBJ2-5; no clear D. The CDR3 is 13 residues long. Looked up from germline, CDR1 is MNHEY and CDR2 is SVGAGI. V dropped 0 bases and J dropped 5 bases, with 7 bases sitting between them. This CDR3 is CASSYSRIETQYF. The CDR3 DNA is TGTGCCAGCAGTTACTCAAGGATCGAGACCCAGTACTTC.

The chain combines TRBV24-1 with TRBJ2-5; weak D call: TRBD1 (5 bases). The CDR3 loop spans 13 amino acids. V was shortened by 3 bases and J by 5 bases, with 9 bases between the two germline ends. The germline V gene has CDR1 KGHDR and CDR2 SFDVKD. CDR3 loop: CATSDRGSETQYF. CDR3 DNA sequence: TGTGCCACCAGTGATAGGGGCTCGGAGACCCAGTACTTC.

The V and J genes are TRBV7-9 and TRBJ2-5; 7 bases are a match to TRBD1. The ends lost 5 bases at V and 5 bases at J; junction bases unmatched: 14. In germline, CDR1 is SEHNR, CDR2 FQNEAQ (reference sequence). This CDR3 has 16 residues. DNA for the CDR3: TGTGCCAGCAGCCTCCTGGGACAGTCTTTTGAGGAGACCCAGTACTTC. Residues: CASSLLGQSFEETQYF.

The V and J genes are TRBV21-1 and TRBJ1-2; the table calls TRBD1, which could not be checked here. TRBV21-1 is listed as a pseudogene. The CDR3 is 12 residues long. The CDR3 DNA reads as TGTGCCAGCAGCTGGGGGGGCATTGCCTACACCTTC. The encoded protein is CASSWGGIAYTF.

The gene calls are TRBV29-1 and TRBJ2-3; 11 nucleotides line up with TRBD1. With 6 bases clipped from V and 2 bases from J, the junction kept 7 bases outside the gene matches. Germline values: CDR1 SQVTM, CDR2 ANQGSEA. The CDR3 runs 15 residues. The CDR3 sequence: CSVGQGETLTDTQYF. The DNA for the CDR3 is TGCAGCGTGGGACAGGGGGAGACTCTCACAGATACGCAGTATTTT.

The rearrangement joins TRBV3-1 to TRBJ2-2, with 7 bases fitting TRBD2. The length of the CDR3 is 15 residues. Trimming removed 2 bases from V and 4 bases from J; junction bases left unmatched: 4. CDR1 is LGHDT, CDR2 YNNKEL, per germline (reference sequence). The CDR3 region has the DNA TGTGCCAGCAGCCAACTCAGGGAGGGCACCGGGGAGCTGTTTTTT. Residues: CASSQLREGTGELFF.

This clonotype was detected once. The chain has TRBV11-2 and TRBJ2-3; possibly TRBD2 for D (5 bases). CDR3 length equals 16 residues. Trimming cost V 0 bases and J 0 bases, with 10 bases left between them. Germline V gene data show CDR1 as SGHAT and CDR2 as FQNNGV. CDR3 in amino acids: CASSLEPGLSTDTQYF. In DNA form, the CDR3 reads TGTGCCAGCAGCTTAGAGCCGGGATTGAGCACAGATACGCAGTATTTT.

V usage is TRBV29-1 and J usage is TRBJ1-2, with a tentative D call TRBD1 (6 bases). The V gene lost 1 base and the J gene lost 5 bases, with 17 bases spanning the gap. This CDR3 has 15 amino acids. Germline lookup yields CDR1 SQVTM and CDR2 ANQGSEA. In nucleotides, the CDR3 is TGCAGCGTTGAAGCGGCACAGGGTGTGGGGTATGGCTACACCTTC. It yields the protein CSVEAAQGVGYGYTF. The whole variable domain, filled in from reference TRBV29-1 and TRBJ1-2, reads SAVISQKPSRDICQRGTSLTIQCQVDSQVTMMFWYRQQPGQSLTLIATANQGSEATYESGFVIDKFPISRPNLTFSTLTVSNMSPEDSSIYLCSVEAAQGVGYGYTFGSGTRLTVV.

The rearrangement links TRBV4-3 to TRBJ1-2, with D unclear. The CDR3 contains 15 residues. Germline CDR1 reads LGHNA; CDR2 reads YSLEER. V was cut by 2 bases and J by 4 bases, with 14 bases left in between. The CDR3 DNA is TGCGCCAGCAGCCAAAACCGGGGAACAGCCTATGGCTACACCTTC. Its translation is CASSQNRGTAYGYTF.

The chain couples TRBV10-1 to TRBJ2-3, with no clear D. Trimming removed 3 bases from V and 6 bases from J, with 4 bases in between. This CDR3 region has 11 residues. Germline V gene lookup returns CDR1 WNHNN and CDR2 SYGVQD (reference sequence). The CDR3 region has the DNA TGCGCCAGCAGTGATGCCGATACGCAGTATTTT. Its translation: CASSDADTQYF.

The V and J genes are TRBV4-1 and TRBJ2-2; 7 positions match TRBD2. V shed 1 base, J shed 7 bases, and the junction held 9 bases outside the gene matches. Germline assignment: CDR1 MGHRA and CDR2 YSYEKL. This CDR3 region has 16 residues. The CDR3, as DNA: TGCGCCAGCAGCCAAGTGCAGGCAGGCGGGGGCGGGGAGCTGTTTTTT. It yields the protein CASSQVQAGGGGELFF.

V gene TRBV29-1 combines with J gene TRBJ1-1; TRBD1 matches 9 bases. Germline trimming cut 7 bases from V and 6 bases from J; bases unmatched to any gene: 9. The CDR3 contains 13 residues. Germline V lookup: CDR1 SQVTM, CDR2 ANQGSEA. The chain's CDR3 is CSAITGGDAEAFF. CDR3 coding DNA: TGCAGCGCTATAACAGGGGGCGACGCTGAAGCTTTCTTT.

V and J are TRBV2 and TRBJ2-2; D is undetermined. This CDR3 is built from 15 residues. Germline V gives CDR1 SNHLY, CDR2 FYNNEI. V dropped 3 bases and J dropped 2 bases, with 10 bases sitting between them. The CDR3 DNA reads TGTGCCAGCAGTGATACGAGAGCTAACACCGGGGAGCTGTTTTTT. It yields the protein CASSDTRANTGELFF.

The chain is built from TRBV24-1 and TRBJ2-7, with TRBD1 identical over 10 bases. The trim removed 4 bases at V and 1 base at J, leaving 9 bases unmatched. CDR1 and CDR2 from the germline V gene are KGHDR and SFDVKD. CDR3 length equals 17 residues. The CDR3 region is CATSDRPGQGMSYEQYF. CDR3 DNA sequence: TGTGCCACCAGTGACCGCCCGGGACAGGGGATGTCCTACGAGCAGTACTTC.

The J gene is TRBJ2-5, the V gene TRBV7-2; the D is unclear. This CDR3 comprises 13 residues. V gave up 1 base and J gave up 3 bases, with 6 bases separating them. Germline V gene data show CDR1 as SGHTA and CDR2 as FQGNSA. The CDR3 loop is CASSLGLKETQYF. DNA for the CDR3: TGTGCCAGCAGCTTAGGTCTAAAAGAGACCCAGTACTTC.

The rearrangement uses TRBV19 and TRBJ1-2; no clear D gene. Germline V lookup: CDR1 LNHDA, CDR2 SQIVND (reference sequence). The CDR3 sequence is 11 residues long. V was pared by 3 bases and J by 7 bases, with 6 bases between. As DNA, the CDR3 is TGTGCCAGTAGTATCGGAGGTGGCTACACCTTC. Translated: CASSIGGGYTF.

The V call is TRBV27, the J call TRBJ2-7; 9 nucleotides match TRBD1. The CDR3 has 15 amino acids. V shed 5 bases and J 2 bases; nucleotides not matched to a gene: 7. In germline, CDR1 is MNHEY, CDR2 SMNVEV (reference sequence). In DNA, the CDR3 is TGTGCCAGCAGTAGAGGGACAGGGCCCGCCTACGAGCAGTACTTC. It codes for CASSRGTGPAYEQYF.

V is TRBV29-1 and J is TRBJ2-7; no definite D call. The CDR3 contains 14 residues. From germline, CDR1 is SQVTM and CDR2 ANQGSEA. The V gene lost 1 base and the J gene lost 2 bases, with 12 bases spanning the gap. This chain's CDR3 is CSVEGQGFPYEQYF. The CDR3 nucleotides read TGCAGCGTTGAAGGCCAAGGCTTCCCCTACGAGCAGTACTTC.

This chain connects TRBV27 to TRBJ1-5, with a tentative D call TRBD1 (6 bases). CDR3 length: 15 amino acids. V was trimmed by 5 bases and J by 5 bases, leaving 16 bases between them. The V gene's germline CDR1 is MNHEY and CDR2 SMNVEV (reference sequence). CDR3: CASSPSGASHQPQHF. DNA of the CDR3: TGTGCCAGCAGTCCCTCGGGGGCTTCGCATCAGCCCCAGCATTTT.

The chain employs TRBV5-6 and TRBJ2-1; TRBD2 aligns across 7 bases. Germline lookup yields CDR1 SGHDT and CDR2 YYEEEE. V gave up 4 bases and J gave up 6 bases; unmatched junction bases: 4. The CDR3 runs 13 residues. CDR3 residues: CASSGGTINEQFF. The CDR3 bases are TGTGCCAGCAGCGGGGGGACTATCAATGAGCAGTTCTTC.

This sequence joins TRBV7-9 and TRBJ1-1, with 9 nucleotides matching TRBD1. The J segment lost 5 bases and the V segment lost 1 base, leaving 2 bases of the junction unmatched. This CDR3 has 14 amino acids. Germline values: CDR1 SEHNR, CDR2 FQNEAQ (reference sequence). The chain's CDR3 is CASSLGQGETEAFF. CDR3 nucleotides: TGTGCCAGCAGCTTAGGACAGGGGGAGACTGAAGCTTTCTTT.

The table lists this clonotype with a count of one. The CDR3 does not close with the conserved phenylalanine or tryptophan, likely indicating a read error. The chain recombines TRBV5-4 with TRBJ1-1; D possibly corresponds to TRBD1 (5 bases). In germline, CDR1 is SGHNT, CDR2 YYREEE (reference sequence). Between the trimmed V and J ends, which lost 7 bases and 5 bases, there was a span of 15 bases. This CDR3 has 13 amino acids. CDR3 DNA: TGTGCCAGCGCCCCCGGCAGGGTTACTGAAGCTTTCTCT. Translation gives CASAPGRVTEAFS.

This chain uses TRBV27 with TRBJ2-4; 11 bases fit TRBD1. V lost 8 bases, J lost 9 bases, and 3 bases stayed unmatched. The CDR3 contains 12 residues. Looked up from germline, CDR1 is MNHEY and CDR2 is SMNVEV (reference sequence). The CDR3 coding sequence is TGTGCCAGCGGACAGGGGGCGGTCATTCAGTACTTC. Its translation: CASGQGAVIQYF.

The chain couples TRBV20-1 to TRBJ1-6, with D perhaps matching TRBD1 (6 bases). V shed 2 bases and J shed 0 bases, with 14 bases lying between them. Germline-derived CDR1 and CDR2 are DFQATT and SNEGSKA (reference sequence). The CDR3 has 17 amino acids. CDR3 region: CSARNRDTSSYNSPLHF. The CDR3 DNA reads TGCAGTGCTAGAAACAGGGATACAAGCTCCTATAATTCACCCCTCCACTTT.

The V gene is TRBV9, the J gene TRBJ2-7, with D tentatively TRBD1 (6 bases). Per the germline V gene, CDR1 is SGDLS and CDR2 is YYNGEE. V was clipped by 2 bases and J by 2 bases, with 8 bases between them. The CDR3 spans 13 residues. Written as DNA, the CDR3 is TGTGCCAGCAGCGTCGGACAGACCTACGAGCAGTACTTC. It codes for CASSVGQTYEQYF. Supplemented by reference TRBV9 and TRBJ2-7, the full variable domain reads DSGVTQTPKHLITATGQRVTLRCSPRSGDLSVYWYQQSLDQGLQFLIQYYNGEERAKGNILERFSAQQFPDLHSELNLSSLELGDSALYFCASSVGQTYEQYFGPGTRLTVT.

The chain recombines TRBV7-8 with TRBJ2-5, with TRBD2 as a possible D gene (5 bases). This CDR3 contains 13 residues. Per the germline V gene, CDR1 is SGHVS and CDR2 is FQNEAQ. V was pared by 0 bases and J by 3 bases, with 5 bases between. CDR3 in DNA: TGTGCCAGCAGCTTAGCAGCGGAAGAGACCCAGTACTTC. Encoded protein: CASSLAAEETQYF.

The chain has TRBV19 and TRBJ2-7, with TRBD1 identical over 7 bases. Germline values: CDR1 LNHDA, CDR2 SQIVND (reference sequence). This CDR3 has 12 residues. Trimming cost V 6 bases and J 9 bases; bases outside gene matches: 8. CDR3 DNA sequence: TGTGCCAGTAGAGAATGGACAGGCTTGCAGTACTTC. Amino acids: CASREWTGLQYF.

The chain combines TRBV7-9 with TRBJ2-7, with D hard to call. Between the trimmed V and J ends, which lost 2 bases and 5 bases, there was a span of 4 bases. This CDR3 spans 11 amino acids. CDR1 and CDR2 from the germline V gene are SEHNR and FQNEAQ (reference sequence). CDR3 coding DNA: TGTGCCAGCAGCTTAAGTAACGAGCAGTACTTC. Residues: CASSLSNEQYF. The full variable domain, with the rest looked up from reference TRBV7-9 and TRBJ2-7, is DTGVSQNPRHKITKRGQNVTFRCDPISEHNRLYWYRQTLGQGPEFLTYFQNEAQLEKSRLLSDRFSAERPKGSFSTLEIQRTEQGDSAMYLCASSLSNEQYFGPGTRLTVT.

The chain carries TRBV6-5 and TRBJ2-2, with D possibly TRBD2 on 6 matching bases. The CDR3 consists of 13 residues. CDR1 MNHEY and CDR2 SVGAGI come from the germline V gene. V gave up 4 bases and J gave up 4 bases, with 7 bases separating them. The CDR3 reads CASSSGGTGELFF. The CDR3 DNA reads as TGTGCCAGCAGTTCCGGGGGCACCGGGGAGCTGTTTTTT.